This T cell receptor (beta chain) is drawn from a study of chemoradiotherapy in HPV16-positive cancers. TCRdb's table, derived via immunoSEQ multiplex PCR, lists solely in-frame clones and lacks some. Counted here are about 35,000 clones, 70% to 90% occurring once; the ten biggest clones make up about 2.1%. CDR3 length equals 14 residues. With 0 bases removed from V and 3 bases from J, the gap between germline ends came to 5 bases. CDR1 and CDR2 from the germline V gene are LGHNA and YSLEER. Points from the study as a whole: Candidate HPV-specific clones and E7-related TCR motifs grew in tumor during treatment. Only a couple of HPV16-positive patients supplied the functional HPV-specificity definition.

About this clone itself: What it binds is unknown.

This chain connects TRBV4-3 to TRBJ1-4; possible D gene TRBD1, 5 bases. The sequence derives from a human donor with HPV-associated anogenital cancer. The input for sequencing was blood, taken from a patient who underwent chemoradiotherapy. This CDR3 is CASSQDRANEKLFF. The CDR3 region has the DNA TGCGCCAGCAGCCAAGACAGGGCTAATGAAAAACTGTTTTTT.